This T cell receptor beta chain came from a study of cytomegalovirus exposure and HLA in healthy donors. Study-level background: Inside one of the first data releases sat around 80 million unique TCRs taken from HLA-typed donors.

It was with 60 Vbeta and 13 Jbeta primers that the PCR ran. Clones were read by immunoSEQ multiplex PCR, and TCRdb kept only the in-frame ones, dropping some. This listing includes about 40,000 clones. Comment on this clone: Its target is not known.

Study results and caveats: The HLA-A and HLA-B alleles of most subjects were reportedly predicted accurately from TCR beta sequences.

The CDR3 contains 13 residues. V gave up 5 bases and J gave up 6 bases, with 14 bases separating them. CDR1 and CDR2 from the germline V gene are SQVTM and ANQGSEA. This receptor was taken from a young woman in good health and CMV-seronegative. The chain uses TRBV29-1 and TRBJ1-5; D not certain. The sample comprised PBMCs. The DNA of the CDR3 is TGCAGCGTTAGATCGGAGGCGAGTCAGCCCCAGCATTTT. Translation gives CSVRSEASQPQHF.